The present entry profiles one TCR beta chain with its context. This clone was recorded once. Its cognate antigen has yet to be identified. Base qualities are not at hand, and no much larger clone is one base apart. These data originate in a study of blood T cell repertoires in COVID-19 (dated by TCRdb to 2018 to 2020). Turning to the overall study: Samples from collaborators originated in the United States, Italy and Spain and spanned both the acute and convalescent phases of COVID-19. The prospective study material was composed of cDNA or gDNA derived from T cells, B-cell-depleted T cells, or PBMCs. The dataset comprised deeply sampled blood TCRbeta repertoires from subjects exposed to, actively infected with, or recovered from COVID-19. A freely available public database, intended as a resource for researchers studying the immune response to SARS-CoV-2, is where the repertoires were released. The samples were drawn from the first 160 participants of the ongoing ImmuneRACE study and from 950 to 1,500 subjects provided by 6 global collaborators. Nearly every sample came with metadata listing a de-identified subject ID, COVID-19 status, age in years and sex. Where available, HLA class I and class II types were taken from metadata supplied by the sample provider and were not determined by assay-based typing.

TCRbeta CDR3 regions were amplified from genomic DNA using the immunoSEQ Assay, a bias-controlled multiplex PCR. On the study's bioinformatics: Nucleated cell counts per sample were estimated from amplification of reference gene primers within the assay. To quantify the absolute abundance of each unique TCRbeta CDR3 rearrangement, sequence reads were collapsed and filtered. For each sample, productive Simpson clonality was calculated as the square root of Simpson's diversity index over productive rearrangements. This is the immuneACCESS table as TCRdb keeps it, with only in-frame sequences that have V and J called. A part of the clones is gone; compared with another copy, unresolved V genes explain less than half, and the rest is unexplained. From that table come the V and J calls and clone size; the DNA was used to work out D and trimming. The sample table lists around 240,000 clones, around 85% of them with a count of one. Under 2.5% of the sample is held by the ten biggest clonotypes.

From V the trimming removes 0 bases and from J it removes 5 bases, while the gene matches leave 4 bases of the junction unaccounted for. Measured from the cysteine to the phenylalanine, the CDR3 is 14 residues long. Here the CDR3 DNA is all that survives: 42 bases in frame from base 1. In the germline V gene, CDR1 corresponds to SGHRS and CDR2 to YFSETQ. Enrolling through a virtual design, the prospective study's participants ranged in age from roughly 18 to 90 years and lived across about two dozen United States geographic areas. In the prospective study, cohorts were assigned on the basis of participant-reported clinical history obtained from a screening survey and a study questionnaire. For ImmuneRACE Cohort 3, a participant was defined as recovered based on two consecutive negative NP/OP PCR tests, clearance by a healthcare professional, or resolution of symptoms. In the prospective study, mobile phlebotomists collected whole blood, serum and a nasopharyngeal or oropharyngeal swab from each participant. Additional blood draws and questionnaires over an approximately 2-month period could optionally be provided by prospective study participants. Blood samples from the prospective study were shipped frozen or at room temperature prior to DNA extraction.

Findings and caveats that apply to the study as a whole: Clinical and demographic metadata were provided uncurated, with the amount varying by source and participant.

This receptor chain uses TRBV5-1 and TRBJ1-2; 7 middle bases align to TRBD1. The source material was PBMCs or T cells enriched from blood (not recorded which). The TCR sequence derives from a woman between 50 and 59 years old who had recovered from COVID-19. Read as DNA, the sequence is TGCGCCAGCAGCTTGGAAGGGGGCAGTTATGGCTACACCTTC. Its protein product is CASSLEGGSYGYTF. The full variable domain, with segments outside the CDR3 supplied by the reference TRBV5-1 and TRBJ1-2 proteins, appears as KAGVTQTPRYLIKTRGQQVTLSCSPISGHRSVSWYQQTPGQGLQFLFEYFSETQRNKGNFPGRFSGRQFSNSRSEMNVSTLELGDSALYLCASSLEGGSYGYTFGSGTRLTVV.